This TCR beta chain was captured in a study of shared clonotypes between healthy human individuals. Study context: Every donor yielded three CD4 naive, three CD4 memory, two CD8 naive and one CD8 memory plate. Findings and caveats of the study: Only blood underwent sampling, and tissue repertoires likely differ.

Some clones are missing from TCRdb's copy, which holds only in-frame ones; the method was immunoSEQ multiplex PCR. The data contain about 2.1 million clones, around 95% of them seen just once; the ten biggest clones take up around 1.7%. CD45RO-negative, CCR7-positively selected cells formed the naive CD8 fraction, excluding terminally differentiated effector memory CD45RA+ cells. For this clone: Its specificity is unknown.

The sequence derives from a young man in good health. Some clones in this sample may be carry-over from other donors' samples. Material for sequencing was naive CD8+ T cells from PBMCs.

The CDR3 DNA reads as TGTGCCAGCAGTGAGGCTCTAGCGGACTACAATGAGCAGTTCTTC. Residues: CASSEALADYNEQFF. The chain carries TRBV2 and TRBJ2-1, with 7 bases that match TRBD2. The CDR3 covers 15 residues. CDR1 is SNHLY and CDR2 is FYNNEI in the germline V gene. Trimming at V came to 3 bases and at J to 3 bases, leaving 5 bases not matched to a gene.